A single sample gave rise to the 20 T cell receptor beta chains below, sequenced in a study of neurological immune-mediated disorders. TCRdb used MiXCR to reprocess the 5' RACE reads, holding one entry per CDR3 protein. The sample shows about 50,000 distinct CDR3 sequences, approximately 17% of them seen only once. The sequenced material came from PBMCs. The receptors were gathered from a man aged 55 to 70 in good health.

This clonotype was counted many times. For the CDR3, the DNA is TGCGCCCGTCCCCCCAGGGGCGGGGATACGCAGTATTTT. Its translation is CARPPRGGDTQYF. The chain combines TRBV5-1 with TRBJ2-3, with D possibly matching TRBD1 (6 bases). The germline CDR1 and CDR2 sequences are SGHRS and YFSETQ. The ends were cut back, 10 bases at V and 6 bases at J, with 18 bases in the middle. This CDR3 region has 13 residues.

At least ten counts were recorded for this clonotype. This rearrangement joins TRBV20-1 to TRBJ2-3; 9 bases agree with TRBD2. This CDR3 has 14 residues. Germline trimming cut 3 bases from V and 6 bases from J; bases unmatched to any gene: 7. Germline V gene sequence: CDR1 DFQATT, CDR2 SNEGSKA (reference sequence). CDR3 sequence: CSASRREGPDTQYF. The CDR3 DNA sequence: TGCAGTGCTAGTAGGCGGGAGGGCCCGGATACGCAGTATTTT.

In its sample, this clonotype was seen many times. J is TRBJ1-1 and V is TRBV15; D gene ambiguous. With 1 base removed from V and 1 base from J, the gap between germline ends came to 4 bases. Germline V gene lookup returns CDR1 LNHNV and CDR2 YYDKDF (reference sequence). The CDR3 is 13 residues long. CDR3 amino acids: CATSRGGNTEAFF. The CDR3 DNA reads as TGTGCCACCAGCAGAGGCGGGAACACTGAAGCTTTCTTT. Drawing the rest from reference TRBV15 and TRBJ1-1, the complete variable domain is DAMVIQNPRYQVTQFGKPVTLSCSQTLNHNVMYWYQQKSSQAPKLLFHYYDKDFNNEADTPDNFQSRRPNTSFCFLDIRSPGLGDTAMYLCATSRGGNTEAFFGQGTRLTVV.

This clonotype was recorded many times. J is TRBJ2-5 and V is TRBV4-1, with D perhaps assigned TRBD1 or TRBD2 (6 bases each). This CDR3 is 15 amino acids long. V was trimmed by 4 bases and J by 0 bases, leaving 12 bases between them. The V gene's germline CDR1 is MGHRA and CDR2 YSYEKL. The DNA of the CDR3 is TGCGCCAGCAGCCGAAGGGGGGAAAACCAAGAGACCCAGTACTTC. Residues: CASSRRGENQETQYF.

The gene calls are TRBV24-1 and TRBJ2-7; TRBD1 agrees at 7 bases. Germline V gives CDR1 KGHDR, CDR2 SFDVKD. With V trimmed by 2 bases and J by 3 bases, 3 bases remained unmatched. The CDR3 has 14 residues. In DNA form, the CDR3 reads TGTGCCACCAGTGATTCGGACAGGTTCTACGAGCAGTACTTC. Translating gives CATSDSDRFYEQYF.

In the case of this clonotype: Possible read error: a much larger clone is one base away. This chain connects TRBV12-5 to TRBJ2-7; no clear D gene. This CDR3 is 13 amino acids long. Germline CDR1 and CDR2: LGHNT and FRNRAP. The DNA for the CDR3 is TGTGCTGGTGGTTTGTCGCCCCCCTACGAGCAGTACTTC. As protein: CAGGLSPPYEQYF.

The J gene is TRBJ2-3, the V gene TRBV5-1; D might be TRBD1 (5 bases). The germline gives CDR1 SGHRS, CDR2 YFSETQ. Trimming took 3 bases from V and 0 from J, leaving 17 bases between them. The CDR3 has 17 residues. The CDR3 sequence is CASSSKDSLLSTDTQYF. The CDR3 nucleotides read TGCGCCAGCAGCTCCAAAGACAGCCTTCTTAGCACAGATACGCAGTATTTT.

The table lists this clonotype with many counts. The DNA of the CDR3 is TGTGCCAGCAGCCAACGACTGACAGGGGTAGACACCGGGGAGCTGTTTTTT. This sequence encodes CASSQRLTGVDTGELFF. The J gene is TRBJ2-2, the V gene TRBV7-2; TRBD1 matches 8 bases. V lost 5 bases and J lost 3; bases outside the gene matches: 11. This CDR3 is 17 amino acids long. CDR1 SGHTA and CDR2 FQGNSA come from the germline V gene. Full variable domain (outside the CDR3, taken from reference TRBV7-2 and TRBJ2-2): GAGVSQSPSNKVTEKGKDVELRCDPISGHTALYWYRQSLGQGLEFLIYFQGNSAPDKSGLPSDRFSAERTGGSVSTLTIQRTQQEDSAVYLCASSQRLTGVDTGELFFGEGSRLTVL.

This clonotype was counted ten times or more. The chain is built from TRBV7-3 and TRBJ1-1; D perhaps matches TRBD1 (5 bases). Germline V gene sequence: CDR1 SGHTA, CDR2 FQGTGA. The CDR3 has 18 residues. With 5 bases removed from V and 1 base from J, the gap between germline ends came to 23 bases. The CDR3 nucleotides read TGTGCCAGCAGCAGCTATCCCCAAGCTCCGGGGCCGAACACTGAAGCTTTCTTT. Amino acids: CASSSYPQAPGPNTEAFF.

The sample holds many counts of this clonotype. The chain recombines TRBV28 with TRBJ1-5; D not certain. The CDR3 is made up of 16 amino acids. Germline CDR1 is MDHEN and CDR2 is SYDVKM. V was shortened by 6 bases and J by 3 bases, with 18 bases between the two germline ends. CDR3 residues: CASSSPILEINQPQHF. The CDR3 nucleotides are TGTGCCAGCAGCTCCCCTATCTTAGAAATCAATCAGCCCCAGCATTTT.

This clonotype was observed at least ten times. The CDR3 coding sequence is TGCGCCAGCAGCTTGAGGGGTACAACTAATGAAAAACTGTTTTTT. Translating it yields CASSLRGTTNEKLFF. The rearrangement joins TRBV5-1 to TRBJ1-4; a weak D match, TRBD1 (5 bases). Germline CDR1 SGHRS, CDR2 YFSETQ. The V end was cut by 1 base, the J end by 0 bases, with 7 bases between. This CDR3 comprises 15 residues. Using reference TRBV5-1 and TRBJ1-4 for the parts outside the CDR3, the full variable domain is KAGVTQTPRYLIKTRGQQVTLSCSPISGHRSVSWYQQTPGQGLQFLFEYFSETQRNKGNFPGRFSGRQFSNSRSEMNVSTLELGDSALYLCASSLRGTTNEKLFFGSGTQLSVL.

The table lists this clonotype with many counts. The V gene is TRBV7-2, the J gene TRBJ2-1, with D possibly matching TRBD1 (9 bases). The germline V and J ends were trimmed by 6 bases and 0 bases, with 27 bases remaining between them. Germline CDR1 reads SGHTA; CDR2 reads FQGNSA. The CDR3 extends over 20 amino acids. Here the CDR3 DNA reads TGTGCCAGCAGTCGCCGGGGGGACAGGGTCAGCGGGAGCTCCTACAATGAGCAGTTCTTC. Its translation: CASSRRGDRVSGSSYNEQFF.

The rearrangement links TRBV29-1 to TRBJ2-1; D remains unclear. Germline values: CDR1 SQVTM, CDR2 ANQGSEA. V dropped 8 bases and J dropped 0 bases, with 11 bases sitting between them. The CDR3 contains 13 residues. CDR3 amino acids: CSLSPSSYNEQFF. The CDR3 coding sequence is TGCAGCCTTAGCCCGAGCTCCTACAATGAGCAGTTCTTC.

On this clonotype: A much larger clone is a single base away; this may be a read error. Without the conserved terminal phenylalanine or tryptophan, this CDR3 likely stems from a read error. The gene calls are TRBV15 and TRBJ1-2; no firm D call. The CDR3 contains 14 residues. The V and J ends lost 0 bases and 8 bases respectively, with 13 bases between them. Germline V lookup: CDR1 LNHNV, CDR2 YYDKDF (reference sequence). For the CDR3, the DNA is TGTGCCACCAGCAGAGAAGAGACGAGGCACGGCTACACCTTA. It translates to CATSREETRHGYTL.

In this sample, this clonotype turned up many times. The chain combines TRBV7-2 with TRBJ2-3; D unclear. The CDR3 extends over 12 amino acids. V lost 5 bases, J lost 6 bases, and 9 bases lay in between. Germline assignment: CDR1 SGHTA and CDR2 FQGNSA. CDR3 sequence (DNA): TGTGCCAGCAGCCCCGGAGCGGATACGCAGTATTTT. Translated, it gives CASSPGADTQYF.

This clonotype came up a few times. The CDR3: CSARKAAPRESPLHF. The CDR3 DNA is TGCAGTGCGAGGAAAGCCGCCCCTAGGGAATCACCCCTCCACTTT. The chain recombines TRBV20-1 with TRBJ1-6; D ambiguous. CDR1 is DFQATT and CDR2 is SNEGSKA in the germline V gene (reference sequence). There are 15 residues in the CDR3. Trimming removed 6 bases at V and 10 bases at J, with 22 bases between.

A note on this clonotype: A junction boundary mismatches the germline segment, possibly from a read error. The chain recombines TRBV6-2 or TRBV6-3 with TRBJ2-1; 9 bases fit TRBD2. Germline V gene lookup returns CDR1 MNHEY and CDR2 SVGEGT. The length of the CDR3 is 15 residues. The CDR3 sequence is CASRQYSGSRNERFF. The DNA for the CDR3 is TGTGCCAGCAGACAATATAGCGGGAGTAGGAATGAGCGGTTCTTC.

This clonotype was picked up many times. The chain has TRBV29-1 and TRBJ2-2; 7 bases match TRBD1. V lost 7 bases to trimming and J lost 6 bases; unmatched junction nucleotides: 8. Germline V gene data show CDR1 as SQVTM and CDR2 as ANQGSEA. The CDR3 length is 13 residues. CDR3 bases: TGCAGCGCCAAAGTGACAGGGTCCGGGGAGCTGTTTTTT. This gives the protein CSAKVTGSGELFF.

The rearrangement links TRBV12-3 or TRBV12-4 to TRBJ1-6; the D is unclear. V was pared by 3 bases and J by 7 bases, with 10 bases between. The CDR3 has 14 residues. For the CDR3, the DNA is TGTGCCAGCAGTTTTGATGGAGGAAATTCACCCCTCCACTTT. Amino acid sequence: CASSFDGGNSPLHF.

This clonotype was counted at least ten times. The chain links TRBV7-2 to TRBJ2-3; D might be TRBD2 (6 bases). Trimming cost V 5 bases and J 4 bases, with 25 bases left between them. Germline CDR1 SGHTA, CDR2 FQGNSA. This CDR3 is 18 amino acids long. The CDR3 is CASSQRGGLAMDADTQYF. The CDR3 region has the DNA TGTGCCAGCAGCCAGAGAGGAGGGCTAGCGATGGATGCAGATACGCAGTATTTT.